The present T cell receptor beta chain was sequenced within a study of cytomegalovirus exposure and HLA in healthy donors. V was clipped by 5 bases and J by 7 bases; unmatched bases: 11. The CDR3 sequence is 16 residues long. Per germline, CDR1 MNHNY and CDR2 SVGAGI (reference sequence). The PCR ran on 60 Vbeta and 13 Jbeta primers. Data came from immunoSEQ multiplex PCR; TCRdb stores just in-frame clones and leaves some out. This sample yields tens of thousands of clones, of which 78% are seen a single time; approximately 3.3% belongs to the top ten. Source material: PBMCs. The TCR sequence derives from a woman aged 35 to 49 in good health and CMV-seronegative. V usage is TRBV6-6 and J usage is TRBJ1-4, with 9 bases identical to TRBD1. The CDR3 loop reads CASSAIMGQGLEKLFF. For the CDR3, the DNA is TGTGCCAGCAGTGCCATAATGGGACAGGGACTTGAAAAACTGTTTTTT.